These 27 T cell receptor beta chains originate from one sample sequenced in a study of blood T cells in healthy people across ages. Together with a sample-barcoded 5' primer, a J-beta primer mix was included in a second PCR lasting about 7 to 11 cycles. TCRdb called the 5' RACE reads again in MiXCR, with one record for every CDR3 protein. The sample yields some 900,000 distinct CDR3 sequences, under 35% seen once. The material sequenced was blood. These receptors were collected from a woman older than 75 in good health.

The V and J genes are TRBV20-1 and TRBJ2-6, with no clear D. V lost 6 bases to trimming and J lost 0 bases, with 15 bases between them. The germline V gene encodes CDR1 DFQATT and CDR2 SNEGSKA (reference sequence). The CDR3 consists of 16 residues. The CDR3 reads CSAEDPQSSGANVLTF. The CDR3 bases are TGCAGTGCGGAAGACCCACAGAGCTCTGGGGCCAACGTCCTGACTTTC.

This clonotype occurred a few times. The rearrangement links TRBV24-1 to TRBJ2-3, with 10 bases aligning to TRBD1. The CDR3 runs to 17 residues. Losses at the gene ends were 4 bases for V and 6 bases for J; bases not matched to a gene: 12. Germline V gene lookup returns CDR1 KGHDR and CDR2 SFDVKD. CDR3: CATSDPTPRQGADTQYF. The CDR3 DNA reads TGTGCCACCAGTGACCCAACCCCCCGACAGGGGGCCGATACGCAGTATTTT.

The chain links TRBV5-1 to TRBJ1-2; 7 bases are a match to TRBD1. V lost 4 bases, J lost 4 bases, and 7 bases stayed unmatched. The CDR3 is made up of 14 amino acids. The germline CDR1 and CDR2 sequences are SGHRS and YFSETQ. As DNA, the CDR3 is TGCGCCAGCAGCCCCGGGACAGTTGGCTATGGCTACACCTTC. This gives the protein CASSPGTVGYGYTF.

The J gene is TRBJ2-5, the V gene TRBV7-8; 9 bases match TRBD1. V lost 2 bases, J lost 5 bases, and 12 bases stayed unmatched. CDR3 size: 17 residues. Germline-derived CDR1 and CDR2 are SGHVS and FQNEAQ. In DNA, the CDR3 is TGTGCCAGCAGCTTACGAGTCGGACAGGGGTATAGGGAGACCCAGTACTTC. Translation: CASSLRVGQGYRETQYF.

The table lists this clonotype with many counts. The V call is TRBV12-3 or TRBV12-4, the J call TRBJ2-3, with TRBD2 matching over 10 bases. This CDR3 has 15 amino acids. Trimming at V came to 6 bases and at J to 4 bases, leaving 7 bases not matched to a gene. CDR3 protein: CASRSLAGDSDTQYF. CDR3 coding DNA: TGTGCCAGCAGATCTCTAGCGGGGGACTCAGATACGCAGTATTTT.

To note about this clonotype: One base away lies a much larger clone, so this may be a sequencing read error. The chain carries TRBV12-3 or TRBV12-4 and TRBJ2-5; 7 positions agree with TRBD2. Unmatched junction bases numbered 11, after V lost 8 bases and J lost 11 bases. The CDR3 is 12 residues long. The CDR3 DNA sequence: TGTGCCAGCCGGGGGGTTGGGAATGAGCAGTACTTC. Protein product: CASRGVGNEQYF.

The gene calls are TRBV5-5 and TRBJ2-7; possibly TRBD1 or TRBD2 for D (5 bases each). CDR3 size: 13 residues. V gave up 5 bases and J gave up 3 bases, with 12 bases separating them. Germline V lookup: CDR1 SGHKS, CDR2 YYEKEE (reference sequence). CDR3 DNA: TGTGCCAGCAGAATAAATGGGGGCTACGAGCAGTACTTC. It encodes CASRINGGYEQYF. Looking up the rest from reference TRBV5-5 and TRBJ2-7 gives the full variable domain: DAGVTQSPTHLIKTRGQQVTLRCSPISGHKSVSWYQQVLGQGPQFIFQYYEKEERGRGNFPDRFSARQFPNYSSELNVNALLLGDSALYLCASRINGGYEQYFGPGTRLTVT.

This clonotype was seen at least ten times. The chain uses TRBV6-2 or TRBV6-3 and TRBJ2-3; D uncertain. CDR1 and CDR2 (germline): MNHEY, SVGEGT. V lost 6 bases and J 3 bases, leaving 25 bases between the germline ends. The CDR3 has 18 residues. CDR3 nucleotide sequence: TGTGCCAGCAGACCTCCTCGTTCACCCGATGTCACGACAGATACGCAGTATTTT. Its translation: CASRPPRSPDVTTDTQYF.

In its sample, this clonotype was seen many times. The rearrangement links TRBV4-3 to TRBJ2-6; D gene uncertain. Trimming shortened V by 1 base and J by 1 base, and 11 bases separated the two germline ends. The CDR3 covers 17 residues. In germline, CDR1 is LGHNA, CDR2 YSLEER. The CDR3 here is CASSQATRRSGANVLTF. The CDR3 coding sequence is TGCGCCAGCAGCCAAGCAACACGGAGATCTGGGGCCAACGTCCTGACTTTC.

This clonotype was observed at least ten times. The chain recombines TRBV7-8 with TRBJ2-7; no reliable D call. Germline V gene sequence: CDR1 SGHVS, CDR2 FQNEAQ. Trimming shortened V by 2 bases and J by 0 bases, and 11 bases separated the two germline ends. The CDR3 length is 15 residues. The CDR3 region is CASSLRLDGSYEQYF. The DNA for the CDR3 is TGTGCCAGCAGCTTAAGGCTAGATGGCTCCTACGAGCAGTACTTC.

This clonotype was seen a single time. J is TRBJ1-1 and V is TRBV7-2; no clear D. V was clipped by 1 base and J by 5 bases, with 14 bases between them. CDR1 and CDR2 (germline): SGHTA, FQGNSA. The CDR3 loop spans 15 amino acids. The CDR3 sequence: CASSLVEGRRTEAFF. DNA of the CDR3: TGTGCCAGCAGCTTAGTAGAGGGTCGGAGAACTGAAGCTTTCTTT.

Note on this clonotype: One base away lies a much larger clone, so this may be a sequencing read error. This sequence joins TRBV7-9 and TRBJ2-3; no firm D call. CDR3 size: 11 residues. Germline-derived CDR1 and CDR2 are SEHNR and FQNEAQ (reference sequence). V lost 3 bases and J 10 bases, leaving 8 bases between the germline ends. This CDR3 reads CASSLRGSQYF. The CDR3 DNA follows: TGTGCCAGCAGCTTGCGCGGTTCGCAGTATTTT.

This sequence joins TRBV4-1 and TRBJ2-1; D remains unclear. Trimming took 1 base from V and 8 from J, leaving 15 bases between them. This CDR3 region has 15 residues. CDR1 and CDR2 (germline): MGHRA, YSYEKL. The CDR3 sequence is CASSQVVIAGHEQFF. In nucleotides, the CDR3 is TGCGCCAGCAGCCAAGTTGTGATAGCCGGGCATGAGCAGTTCTTC.

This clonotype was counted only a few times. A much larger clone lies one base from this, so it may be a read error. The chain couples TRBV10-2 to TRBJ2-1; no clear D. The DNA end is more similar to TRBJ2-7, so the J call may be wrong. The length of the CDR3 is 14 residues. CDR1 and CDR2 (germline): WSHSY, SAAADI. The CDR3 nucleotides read TGCGCCAGCAGTGAGTCGACGGTCTCTAATGAGCAGTACTTC. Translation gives CASSESTVSNEQYF.

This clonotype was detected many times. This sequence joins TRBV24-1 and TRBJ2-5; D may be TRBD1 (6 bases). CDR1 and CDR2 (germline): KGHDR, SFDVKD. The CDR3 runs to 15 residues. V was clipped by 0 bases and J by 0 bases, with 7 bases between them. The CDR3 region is CATSDLYRDQETQYF. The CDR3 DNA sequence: TGTGCCACCAGTGATTTGTACAGGGACCAAGAGACCCAGTACTTC.

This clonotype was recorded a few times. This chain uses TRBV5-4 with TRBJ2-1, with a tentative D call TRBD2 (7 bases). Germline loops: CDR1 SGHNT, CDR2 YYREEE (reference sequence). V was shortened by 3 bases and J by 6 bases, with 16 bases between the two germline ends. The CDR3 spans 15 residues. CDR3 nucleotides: TGTGCCAGCAGCTGGGGGGGGGCGCAGGGCAATGAGCAGTTCTTC. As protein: CASSWGGAQGNEQFF.

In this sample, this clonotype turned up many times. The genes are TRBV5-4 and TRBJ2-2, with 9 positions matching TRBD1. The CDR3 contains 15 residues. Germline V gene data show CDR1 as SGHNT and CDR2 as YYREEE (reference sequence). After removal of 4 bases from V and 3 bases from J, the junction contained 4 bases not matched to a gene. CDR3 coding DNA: TGTGCCAGCAGCCTAGGACAGGGGTACACCGGGGAGCTGTTTTTT. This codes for CASSLGQGYTGELFF. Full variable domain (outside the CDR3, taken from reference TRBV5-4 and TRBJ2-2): ETGVTQSPTHLIKTRGQQVTLRCSSQSGHNTVSWYQQALGQGPQFIFQYYREEENGRGNFPPRFSGLQFPNYSSELNVNALELDDSALYLCASSLGQGYTGELFFGEGSRLTVL.

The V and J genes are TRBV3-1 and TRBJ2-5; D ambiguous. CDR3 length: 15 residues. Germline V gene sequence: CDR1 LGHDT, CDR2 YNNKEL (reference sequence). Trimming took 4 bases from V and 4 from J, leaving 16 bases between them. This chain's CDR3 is CASSPGLSTPETQYF. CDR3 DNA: TGTGCCAGCAGCCCCGGGTTATCGACCCCAGAGACCCAGTACTTC.

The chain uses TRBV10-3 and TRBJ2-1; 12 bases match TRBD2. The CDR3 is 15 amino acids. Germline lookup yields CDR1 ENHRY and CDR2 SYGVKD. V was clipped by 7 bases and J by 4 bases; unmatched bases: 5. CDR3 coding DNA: TGTGCCATCAAAGGACTAGCGGGAACTTACAATGAGCAGTTCTTC. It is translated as CAIKGLAGTYNEQFF.

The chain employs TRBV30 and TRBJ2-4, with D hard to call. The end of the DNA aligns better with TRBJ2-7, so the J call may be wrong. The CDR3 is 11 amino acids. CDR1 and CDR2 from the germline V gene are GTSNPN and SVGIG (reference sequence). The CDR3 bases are TGTGCCTGGGTTGCACCTTACGAGCAGTACTTC. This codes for CAWVAPYEQYF.

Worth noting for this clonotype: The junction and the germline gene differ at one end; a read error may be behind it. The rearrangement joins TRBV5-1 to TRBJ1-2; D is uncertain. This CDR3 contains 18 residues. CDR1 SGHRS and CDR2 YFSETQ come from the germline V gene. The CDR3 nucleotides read TGCGCCAGCAGCTTGGTGGATAGTTCCCCTAACTCTAACTATGGCCACACCTTC. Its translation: CASSLVDSSPNSNYGHTF.

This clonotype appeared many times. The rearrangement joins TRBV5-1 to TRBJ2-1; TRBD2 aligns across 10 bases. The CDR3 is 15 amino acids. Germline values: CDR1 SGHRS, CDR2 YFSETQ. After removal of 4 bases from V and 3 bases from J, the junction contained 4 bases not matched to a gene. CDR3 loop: CASSPGLAVYNEQFF. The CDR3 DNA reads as TGCGCCAGCAGCCCCGGACTAGCGGTCTACAATGAGCAGTTCTTC.

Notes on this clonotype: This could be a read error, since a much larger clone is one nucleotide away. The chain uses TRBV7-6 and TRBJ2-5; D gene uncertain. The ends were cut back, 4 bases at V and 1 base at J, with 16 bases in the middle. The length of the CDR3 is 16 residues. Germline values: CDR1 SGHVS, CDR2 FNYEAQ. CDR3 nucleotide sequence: TGTGCCAGCAGCTCCATTTCCTACTACCTCCAAGAGACCCAGTACTTC. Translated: CASSSISYYLQETQYF.

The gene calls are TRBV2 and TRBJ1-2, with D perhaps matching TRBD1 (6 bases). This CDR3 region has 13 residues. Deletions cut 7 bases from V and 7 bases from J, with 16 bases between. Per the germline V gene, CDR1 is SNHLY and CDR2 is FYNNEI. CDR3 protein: CASTGGGRSGYTF. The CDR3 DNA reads TGTGCCAGCACCGGGGGGGGCAGGTCTGGCTACACCTTC.

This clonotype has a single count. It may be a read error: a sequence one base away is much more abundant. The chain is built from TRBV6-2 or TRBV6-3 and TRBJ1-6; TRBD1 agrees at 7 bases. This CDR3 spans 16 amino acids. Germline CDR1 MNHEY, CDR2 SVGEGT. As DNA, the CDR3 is TGTGCCGGCAGTGAGGGACAGAGCTCCTATAATTCACCCCTCCACTTT. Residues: CAGSEGQSSYNSPLHF.

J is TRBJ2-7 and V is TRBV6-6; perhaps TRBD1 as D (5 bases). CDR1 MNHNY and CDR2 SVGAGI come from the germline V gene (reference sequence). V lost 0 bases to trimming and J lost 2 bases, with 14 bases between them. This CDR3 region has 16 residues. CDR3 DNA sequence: TGTGCCAGCAGTTACTCGACACAGGCTAAGACCTACGAGCAGTACTTC. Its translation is CASSYSTQAKTYEQYF.

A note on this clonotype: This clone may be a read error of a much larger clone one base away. The DNA of the CDR3 is TGTGCCAACAGCCCTGGGGCAGATTCGGCGGGCTACACCTTC. Encoded protein: CANSPGADSAGYTF. This rearrangement joins TRBV3-1 to TRBJ1-2; maybe TRBD1 (5 bases). The CDR3 extends over 14 amino acids. In germline, CDR1 is LGHDT, CDR2 YNNKEL (reference sequence).